These T cell receptor beta chains were read from a single sample in a study of PD-L1 blockade in urothelial cancer. Measured with immunoSEQ multiplex PCR; TCRdb has only the in-frame clones, and not every one. The table records 100,000 to 150,000 clones, roughly 83% of them present only once. The source material was PBMCs, sampled around atezolizumab (anti-PD-L1) treatment. These receptors came from a man aged 50-60 years with urothelial cancer. The CDR3 runs from the conserved cysteine through the conserved F or W. The D gene is left open where the match is weak. The size of a clone is reported for some rows only, either as once, few or many, or as a class for expanded clones.

V gene,J gene,clone size,D gene,CDR3 DNA,CDR3 protein
TRBV9,TRBJ2-3,once,TRBD1,TGTGCCAGCAGCGCGCCCTTGGGTCGGGGACAGGGGGCCACAGATACGCAGTATTTT,CASSAPLGRGQGATDTQYF
TRBV27,TRBJ2-1,once,TRBD1,TGTGCCAGCACCTCCCACTCAGGACAGGGGTGGGTTGAGCAGTTCTTC,CASTSHSGQGWVEQFF
TRBV29-1,TRBJ2-6,once,TRBD1,TGCAGCGTCGGACAGGGTGTGCGTGGGGCCAACGTCCTGACTTTC,CSVGQGVRGANVLTF
TRBV14,TRBJ2-1,-,-,TGTGCCAGCAGCCACAGAAGTCGGGGTGTCGGTTCCTCTTCCTACAATGAGCAGTTCTTC,CASSHRSRGVGSSSYNEQFF
TRBV7-3,TRBJ2-5,-,-,TGTGCCAGCAGCTTGGGGACTCCCCCCGAGACCCAGTACTTC,CASSLGTPPETQYF
TRBV28,TRBJ1-5,-,-,TGTGCCAGCAGTTTCCGGGTGTTGGTACAGCCCCAGCATTTT,CASSFRVLVQPQHF
TRBV23-1,TRBJ2-7,-,-,TGCGCCAGCAATTCTGGACAGAAGTACGAGCAGTACTTC,CASNSGQKYEQYF
TRBV30,TRBJ1-1,few,-,TGTGCCTGGGGGGACTGGGGAGCTTTCTTT,CAWGDWGAFF
TRBV28,TRBJ1-5,-,TRBD1,TGTGCCAGCAGTTCCCACCGGACAGGGTCGGGGGTTAATCAGCCCCAGCATTTT,CASSSHRTGSGVNQPQHF
TRBV18,TRBJ2-1,-,-,TGTGCCAGCTCACCACCGCTGCGGAATGAGCAGTTCTTC,CASSPPLRNEQFF
TRBV25-1,TRBJ1-4,-,-,TGTGCCAGCAGTGGGCCCGGGGGGGGGAAACTGTTTTTT,CASSGPGGGKLFF
TRBV30,TRBJ1-1,-,TRBD1,TGTGCCTGGACCCCGGACAGGGTTTCGAACACTGAAGCTTTCTTT,CAWTPDRVSNTEAFF
TRBV28,TRBJ2-1,few,-,TGTGCCAGCAGTTTACTCCTTCCCTACAATGAGCAGTTCTTC,CASSLLLPYNEQFF
TRBV4-1,TRBJ1-6,-,-,TGCGCCAGCAGCCAAATACAGGGAATACATTCACCCCTCCACTTT,CASSQIQGIHSPLHF
TRBV28,TRBJ2-6,once,-,TGTGCCAGCAGACAATTTGGCTCTGGGGCCAACGTCCTGACTTTC,CASRQFGSGANVLTF
TRBV11-3,TRBJ2-2,-,-,TGTGCCAGCAGCCTCCTTGGCGGAGCGAACACCGGGGAGCTGTTTTTT,CASSLLGGANTGELFF
TRBV4-1,TRBJ2-5,-,-,TGCGCCAGCAGCCAAGATGCCAGTCTCCAAGAGACCCAGTACTTC,CASSQDASLQETQYF
TRBV21-1,TRBJ2-7,-,-,TGTGCCAGCAGCAAACGTTCGGGGAGCGTGGAGCAGTACTTC,CASSKRSGSVEQYF
TRBV2,TRBJ1-3,-,-,TGTGCCAGCAGTGAACGAGGGATCGCTGGAAACACCATATATTTT,CASSERGIAGNTIYF
TRBV29-1,TRBJ2-5,-,-,TGCAGCGTTGTTCTACGACTAACCAGTTTGGCCCAGTACTTC,CSVVLRLTSLAQYF
TRBV30,TRBJ1-1,once,-,TGTGCCTGGAGTGTACTGCTGGACGGTCCGGGAACTAGGGCTTTCTTT,CAWSVLLDGPGTRAFF
TRBV2,TRBJ2-7,-,TRBD2,TGTGCCAGCAGTTTTAAGGCGGGAGCCTACGAGCAGTACTTC,CASSFKAGAYEQYF
TRBV5-1,TRBJ2-5,-,-,TGCGCCAGCAGCTTGGCTCCCCCCTCAGAGACCCAGTACTTC,CASSLAPPSETQYF
TRBV5-1,TRBJ2-7,-,-,TGCGCCAGCAGCTTGTGGGGTCAGGGGATCAACGAGCAGTACTTC,CASSLWGQGINEQYF
TRBV19,TRBJ2-1,-,-,TGTGCCAGTAGTATTAAGAGCGGTGCCTACAATGAGCAGTTCTTC,CASSIKSGAYNEQFF
TRBV11-3,TRBJ1-1,-,TRBD1,TGTGCCAGCAGCTTGAGGGGGCGGACTGAAGCTTTCTTT,CASSLRGRTEAFF
TRBV5-4,TRBJ1-2,-,-,TGTGCCAGCAGCTTCGAGGGGAGGAGCTATGGCTACACCTTC,CASSFEGRSYGYTF
TRBV5-1,TRBJ2-7,-,TRBD2,TGCGCCAGCAGCTTGGATCTAGCGGGACGTCCCTACGAGCAGTACTTC,CASSLDLAGRPYEQYF
TRBV11-2,TRBJ1-2,-,-,TGTGCCAGCAGCCCCCCCCGAGCCTTAGCTAACTATGGCTACACCTTC,CASSPPRALANYGYTF
TRBV5-5,TRBJ2-5,-,-,TGTGCCAGCAGCTTGACCGGGACTCTCGCCCTGGAGACCCAGTACTTC,CASSLTGTLALETQYF
TRBV5-1,TRBJ2-3,-,TRBD2,TGCGCCAGCAGCCGATATACTAGCGAGGGGGATACGCAGTATTTT,CASSRYTSEGDTQYF
TRBV5-8,TRBJ2-3,few,TRBD2,TGTGCCAGCAGCTCCGGGACTAGCGGGAGAGGCGATACGCAGTATTTT,CASSSGTSGRGDTQYF
TRBV5-1,TRBJ2-5,-,-,TGCGCCAGCAGCTTGACAGGGCGAGAGACCCAGTACTTC,CASSLTGRETQYF
TRBV18,TRBJ2-3,-,-,TGTGCCAGCTCACCACCGTCTCAGAGCACAGATACGCAGTATTTT,CASSPPSQSTDTQYF
TRBV4-2,TRBJ2-7,-,-,TGTGCCAGCAGCCAAGACCTTCCCATCGTAGGGGCCTACGAGCAGTACTTC,CASSQDLPIVGAYEQYF
TRBV4-1,TRBJ2-3,-,-,TGCGCCAGCAGCGATATCGCGTGGGGGGCAGATACGCAGTATTTT,CASSDIAWGADTQYF
TRBV4-1,TRBJ1-5,-,-,TGCGCCAGCAGCCAAAATGTCGCAGGGAACAATCAGCCCCAGCATTTT,CASSQNVAGNNQPQHF
TRBV7-2,TRBJ2-6,-,TRBD1,TGTGCCAGCAGCCCCAGACAGGGGGCGTCTGGGGCCAACGTCCTGACTTTC,CASSPRQGASGANVLTF
TRBV7-2,TRBJ2-7,-,TRBD2,TGTGCCAGCAGCCCTACTAGCGGGAGATCCTACGAGCAGTACTTC,CASSPTSGRSYEQYF
TRBV7-8,TRBJ2-5,few,-,TGTGCCAGCAGCTCGCCCGGGACTCCGCCCAGGACCCAGTACTTC,CASSSPGTPPRTQYF
TRBV18,TRBJ1-1,-,-,TGTGCCAGCTCACCATCGTTAGGAGTTGATACTGAAGCTTTCTTT,CASSPSLGVDTEAFF
TRBV11-2,TRBJ1-5,-,-,TGTGCCAGCAGCAAAGTGGGCGAGGGTCAGCCCCAGCATTTT,CASSKVGEGQPQHF
TRBV7-2,TRBJ2-1,-,TRBD2,TGTGCCAGCAGCGCCACGAGCGGGACCTTCAATGAGCAGTTCTTC,CASSATSGTFNEQFF
TRBV4-1,TRBJ1-5,once,-,TGCGCCAGCAGCCACCTTAAAGGACACCTAAATCAGCCCCAGCATTTT,CASSHLKGHLNQPQHF
TRBV19,TRBJ2-5,-,-,TGTGCCACCTCGAGACAAGAGACCCAGTACTTC,CATSRQETQYF
TRBV13,TRBJ2-2,once,TRBD1,TGTGCCAGCAGCTCAAACAGGGGGCGAACCGGGGAGCTGTTTTTT,CASSSNRGRTGELFF
TRBV18,TRBJ2-3,-,TRBD2,TGTGCCAGCTCACCATCTAGCGGGACTAGCACAGATACGCAGTATTTT,CASSPSSGTSTDTQYF
TRBV19,TRBJ2-1,-,TRBD2,TGTGCCAGTAGTCCTACTAGCGGGAGGGCCTGGTACAATGAGCAGTTCTTC,CASSPTSGRAWYNEQFF
TRBV5-1,TRBJ2-6,-,TRBD2,TGCGCCAGCAGCACCGGGACTAGCGGGAGCTTTGGGGCCAACGTCCTGACTTTC,CASSTGTSGSFGANVLTF
TRBV6-6,TRBJ2-7,-,TRBD2,TGTGCCAGCAGTTACCTAGCGGGCGAGCAGTACTTC,CASSYLAGEQYF
TRBV5-5,TRBJ2-3,-,-,TGTGCCAGCACCGGTCCATACACAGATACGCAGTATTTT,CASTGPYTDTQYF
TRBV28,TRBJ1-5,-,TRBD1,TGTGCCAGCAGCCCCGGCACAGGGGGGTATCAGCCCCAGCATTTT,CASSPGTGGYQPQHF
TRBV27,TRBJ1-2,-,-,TGTGCCAGCAGTTTCACGGACAGTTATGGCTACACCTTC,CASSFTDSYGYTF
TRBV28,TRBJ2-5,-,-,TGTGCCACCCTTTTAGGGGGTGGGCAAGAGACCCAGTACTTC,CATLLGGGQETQYF
TRBV30,TRBJ1-6,-,-,TGTGCCTGGAGTGGGTCAGCGTATCCGCGGGACTCCTATAATTCACCCCTCCACTTT,CAWSGSAYPRDSYNSPLHF
TRBV6-4,TRBJ2-5,-,TRBD1,TGTGCCAGCATCACCCACAGGGGGCGGGAGACCCAGTACTTC,CASITHRGRETQYF
TRBV5-1,TRBJ2-5,once,TRBD2,TGCGCCAGCAGTGGGACTAGCCTGCAAGAGACCCAGTACTTC,CASSGTSLQETQYF